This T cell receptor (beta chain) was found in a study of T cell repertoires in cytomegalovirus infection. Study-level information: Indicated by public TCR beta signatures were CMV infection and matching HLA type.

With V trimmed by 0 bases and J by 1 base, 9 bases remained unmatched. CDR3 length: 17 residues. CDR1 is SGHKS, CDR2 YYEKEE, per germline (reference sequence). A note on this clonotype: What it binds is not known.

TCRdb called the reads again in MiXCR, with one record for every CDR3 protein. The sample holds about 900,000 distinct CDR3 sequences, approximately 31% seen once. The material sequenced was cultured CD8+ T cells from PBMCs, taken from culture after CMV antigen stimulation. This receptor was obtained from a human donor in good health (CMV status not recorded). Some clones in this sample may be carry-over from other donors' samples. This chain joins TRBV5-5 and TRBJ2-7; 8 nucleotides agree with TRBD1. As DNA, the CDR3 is TGTGCCAGCAGCTTGGAAGGAGTCAGGGGGCCGTCCTACGAGCAGTACGTC. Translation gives CASSLEGVRGPSYEQYV.